The clone carrying this TCR beta chain was seen only a few times. Antigen: not known. The sample is drawn from a study of radiotherapy plus CTLA-4 blockade in lung cancer. Study observations and caveats: Response, reportedly, was best predicted by interferon-beta along with early blood T cell clone dynamics. Following radiotherapy plus ipilimumab, tumor-derived TCR clones expanded in the blood.

The V segment lost 3 bases and the J segment 5 bases; nucleotides outside the gene matches: 6. The germline V gene encodes CDR1 SGHDT and CDR2 YYEEEE. CDR3 length: 15 residues. Measured with immunoSEQ multiplex PCR; TCRdb has only the in-frame clones, and not every one. The sample includes 100,000 to 150,000 clones, 78% of them seen just once. The chain uses TRBV5-6 and TRBJ1-2, with 11 bases matching TRBD1. The receptor was derived from a human donor with non-small cell lung cancer who had a partial response to radiotherapy plus ipilimumab. The material was peripheral blood, obtained from a patient treated with radiotherapy plus ipilimumab. The CDR3 is CASSSRDRGIYGYTF. For the CDR3, the DNA is TGTGCCAGCAGCTCCCGGGACAGGGGGATTTATGGCTACACCTTC.